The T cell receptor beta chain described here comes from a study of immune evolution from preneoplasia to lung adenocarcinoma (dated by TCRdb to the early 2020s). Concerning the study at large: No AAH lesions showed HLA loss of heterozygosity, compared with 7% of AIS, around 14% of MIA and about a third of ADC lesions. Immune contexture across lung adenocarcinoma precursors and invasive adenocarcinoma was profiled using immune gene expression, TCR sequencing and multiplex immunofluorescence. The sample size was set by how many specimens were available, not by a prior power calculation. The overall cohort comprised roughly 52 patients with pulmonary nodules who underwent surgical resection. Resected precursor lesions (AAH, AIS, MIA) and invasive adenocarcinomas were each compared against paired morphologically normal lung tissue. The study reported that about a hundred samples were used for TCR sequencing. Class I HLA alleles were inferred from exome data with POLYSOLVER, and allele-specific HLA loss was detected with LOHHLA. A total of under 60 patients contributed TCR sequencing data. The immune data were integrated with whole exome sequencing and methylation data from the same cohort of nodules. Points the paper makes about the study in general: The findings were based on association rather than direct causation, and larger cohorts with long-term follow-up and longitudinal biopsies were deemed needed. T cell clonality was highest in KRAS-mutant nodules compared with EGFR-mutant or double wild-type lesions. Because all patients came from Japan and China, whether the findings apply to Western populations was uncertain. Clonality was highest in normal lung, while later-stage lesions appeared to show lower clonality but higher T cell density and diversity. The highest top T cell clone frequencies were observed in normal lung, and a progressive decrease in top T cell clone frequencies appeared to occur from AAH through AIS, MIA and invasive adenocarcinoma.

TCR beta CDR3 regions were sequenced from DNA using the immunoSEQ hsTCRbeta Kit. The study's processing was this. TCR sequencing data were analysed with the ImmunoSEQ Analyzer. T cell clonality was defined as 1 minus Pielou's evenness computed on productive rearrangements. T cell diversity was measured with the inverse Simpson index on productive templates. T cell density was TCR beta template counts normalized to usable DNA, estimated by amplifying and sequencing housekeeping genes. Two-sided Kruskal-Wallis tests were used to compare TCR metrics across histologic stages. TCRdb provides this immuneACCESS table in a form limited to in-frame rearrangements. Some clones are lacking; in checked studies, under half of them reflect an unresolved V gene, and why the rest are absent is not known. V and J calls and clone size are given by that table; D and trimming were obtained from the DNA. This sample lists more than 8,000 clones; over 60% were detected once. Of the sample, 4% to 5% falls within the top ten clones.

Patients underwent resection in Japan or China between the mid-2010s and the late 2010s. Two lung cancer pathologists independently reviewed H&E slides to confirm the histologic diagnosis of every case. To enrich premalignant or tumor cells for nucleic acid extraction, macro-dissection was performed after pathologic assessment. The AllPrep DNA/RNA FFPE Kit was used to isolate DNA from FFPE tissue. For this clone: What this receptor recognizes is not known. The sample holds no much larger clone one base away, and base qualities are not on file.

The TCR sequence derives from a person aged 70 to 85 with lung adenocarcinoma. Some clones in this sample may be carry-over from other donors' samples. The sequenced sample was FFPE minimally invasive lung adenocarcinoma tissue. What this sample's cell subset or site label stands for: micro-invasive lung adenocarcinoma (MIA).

The CDR3 corresponds to CASSLREGSETQYF. The sequenced DNA is TGTGCCAGCAGCTTACGGGAGGGAAGCGAGACCCAGTACTTC. The V and J segments used are TRBV7-9 and TRBJ2-5; TRBD2 fits 8 bases in the junction. CDR1 and CDR2 are read off the germline V gene (reference sequence) as SEHNR and FQNEAQ. From the cysteine through the phenylalanine, the CDR3 covers 14 amino acids. Of the read, only the CDR3 DNA is kept; its 42 bases are in frame from base 1. Trimming takes 2 bases off V and 5 bases off J; junction bases not matched to a gene: 4.